The entry below describes one T cell receptor (beta chain). It lacks a known antigen. Base qualities are not at hand, and no much larger clone is one base apart. Library construction relied on the immunoSEQ multiplex PCR assay. Here the immuneACCESS table is served through TCRdb, limited to in-frame sequences with V and J called. Missing clones are a known gap in these copies; in checked studies unresolved V genes cover under half, and the rest lacks a known reason. The table for this sample lists around 80,000 clones; roughly 98% of them were counted only once. Clones ranked in the top ten supply approximately 0.21% of the sample. V is reduced by 3 bases and J by 3 bases, leaving a spacing of 12 bases between them. The CDR3, cysteine through phenylalanine, is 14 amino acids long. Only CDR3 DNA is held: 42 bases, read in frame from base 1. The CDR1 and CDR2 encoded by the germline V gene are SGHRS and YFSETQ.

The data originate from a study of technical replicates of blood from a few donors (TCRdb year 2017). This receptor was obtained from a human donor in good health. The sequence is built from TRBV5-1 and TRBJ2-5; TRBD1 might be the D gene, on 8 matching bases. Sample: T cells isolated from PBMCs. The DNA sequence follows: TGCGCCAGCAGCTACAGGGGGGGAGAAGAGACCCAGTACTTC. Its translation is CASSYRGGEETQYF. The reference TRBV5-1 and TRBJ2-5 proteins fill in what lies around the CDR3, so the full variable domain reads KAGVTQTPRYLIKTRGQQVTLSCSPISGHRSVSWYQQTPGQGLQFLFEYFSETQRNKGNFPGRFSGRQFSNSRSEMNVSTLELGDSALYLCASSYRGGEETQYFGPGTRLLVL.